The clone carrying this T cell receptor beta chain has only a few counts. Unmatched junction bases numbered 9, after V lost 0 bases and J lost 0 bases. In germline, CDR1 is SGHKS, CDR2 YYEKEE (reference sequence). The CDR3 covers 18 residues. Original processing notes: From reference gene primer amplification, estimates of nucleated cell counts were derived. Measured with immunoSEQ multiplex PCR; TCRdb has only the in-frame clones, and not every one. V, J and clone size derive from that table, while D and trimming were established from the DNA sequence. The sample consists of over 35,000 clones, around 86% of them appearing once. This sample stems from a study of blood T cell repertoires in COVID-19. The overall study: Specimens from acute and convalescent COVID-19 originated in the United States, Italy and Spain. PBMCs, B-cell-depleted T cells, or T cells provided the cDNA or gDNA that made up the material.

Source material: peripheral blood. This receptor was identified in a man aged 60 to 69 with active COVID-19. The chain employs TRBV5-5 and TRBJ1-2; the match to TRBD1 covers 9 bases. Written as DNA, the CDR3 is TGTGCCAGCAGCTTGGTGGGGACAGGGCGAGGGCCTAACTATGGCTACACCTTC. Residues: CASSLVGTGRGPNYGYTF.